Listed below are T cell receptor beta chains from one sample, sequenced in a study of radiation and T cells in renal cell carcinoma. Method: immunoSEQ multiplex PCR; TCRdb's copy keeps in-frame clones and lacks some. The sample lists 150,000 or so clones, more than 70% seen once, with more than 10% in the top ten. The sequencing used blood, collected from a patient whose treatment included radiotherapy and nephrectomy. The receptor set was obtained from a woman in her fifties or sixties with renal cell carcinoma. CDR3s include the opening cysteine and the closing phenylalanine or tryptophan. Fields, in order: V gene, clone size, D gene, J gene, CDR3 DNA, CDR3 protein. A D gene is named only where the DNA matches it firmly. A row's size may be missing; if present it is once, few, many or a size class.

v_call: TRBV4-3
clone_size: few
d_call: -
j_call: TRBJ1-2
cdr3_nt: TGCGCCAGCAGCCAAGATGGTACAGGGACCATCTATGGCTACACCTTC
cdr3_aa: CASSQDGTGTIYGYTF

v_call: TRBV30
clone_size: few
d_call: -
j_call: TRBJ1-4
cdr3_nt: TGTGCCTGGAGTCGGGACAATCCCTCAACTAATGAAAAACTGTTTTTT
cdr3_aa: CAWSRDNPSTNEKLFF

v_call: TRBV19
clone_size: -
d_call: -
j_call: TRBJ1-4
cdr3_nt: TGTGCCAGTAGCGCGACTGGCGTTGCAACTAATGAAAAACTGTTTTTT
cdr3_aa: CASSATGVATNEKLFF

v_call: TRBV2
clone_size: -
d_call: TRBD1
j_call: TRBJ1-4
cdr3_nt: TGTGCCAGCAGTAACGGACAGGCAACTAATGAAAAACTGTTTTTT
cdr3_aa: CASSNGQATNEKLFF

v_call: TRBV19
clone_size: few
d_call: -
j_call: TRBJ1-6
cdr3_nt: TGTGCCAGTACCGAACAGGGACAAGGTTACTCACCCCTCCACTTT
cdr3_aa: CASTEQGQGYSPLHF

v_call: TRBV7-6
clone_size: -
d_call: TRBD1
j_call: TRBJ1-5
cdr3_nt: TGTGCCAGCAGCCCACAGACAGGGGATTCCCATCAGCCCCAGCATTTT
cdr3_aa: CASSPQTGDSHQPQHF

v_call: TRBV19
clone_size: -
d_call: -
j_call: TRBJ1-2
cdr3_nt: TGTGCCAGTAGTCCCCGACAGGTGAACTATGGCTACACCTTC
cdr3_aa: CASSPRQVNYGYTF

v_call: TRBV7-8
clone_size: -
d_call: -
j_call: TRBJ1-5
cdr3_nt: TGTGCCAGCAGCTTAGATGGAGGGAACGCGCCCCAGCATTTT
cdr3_aa: CASSLDGGNAPQHF

v_call: TRBV5-1
clone_size: -
d_call: -
j_call: TRBJ2-7
cdr3_nt: TGCGCCAGCAGCTTGGACCGGTTTCCAGACTACGAGCAGTACTTC
cdr3_aa: CASSLDRFPDYEQYF

v_call: TRBV5-6
clone_size: -
d_call: -
j_call: TRBJ2-1
cdr3_nt: TGTGCCAGCGGCGCCTTAGGAGAGCAGTTCTTC
cdr3_aa: CASGALGEQFF

v_call: TRBV5-6
clone_size: -
d_call: -
j_call: TRBJ2-1
cdr3_nt: TGTGCCAGCAGCTTGTTTTTGGGGCTAACCTACAATGAGCAGTTCTTC
cdr3_aa: CASSLFLGLTYNEQFF

v_call: TRBV7-2
clone_size: -
d_call: TRBD1
j_call: TRBJ1-2
cdr3_nt: TGTGCCAGCAGCGACCGGGACAGGGGGTCCTTCGACTATGGCTACACCTTC
cdr3_aa: CASSDRDRGSFDYGYTF

v_call: TRBV13
clone_size: -
d_call: TRBD1
j_call: TRBJ2-1
cdr3_nt: TGTGCCAGCAGCCAGACGGGACAGACAACCTACAATGAGCAGTTCTTC
cdr3_aa: CASSQTGQTTYNEQFF

v_call: TRBV7-3
clone_size: -
d_call: -
j_call: TRBJ2-1
cdr3_nt: TGTGCCAGCAGCCCTTTTGGGCCAGGCTCCTACAATGAGCAGTTCTTC
cdr3_aa: CASSPFGPGSYNEQFF

v_call: TRBV7-2
clone_size: once
d_call: -
j_call: TRBJ2-1
cdr3_nt: TGTGCCAGCAGCTTGACAGGCTCCTACAATGAGCAGTTCTTC
cdr3_aa: CASSLTGSYNEQFF

v_call: TRBV27
clone_size: -
d_call: TRBD2
j_call: TRBJ2-7
cdr3_nt: TGTGCCAGCAGGACTGGACTAGCGGGGGAGCAGTACTTC
cdr3_aa: CASRTGLAGEQYF

v_call: TRBV7-6
clone_size: -
d_call: -
j_call: TRBJ1-4
cdr3_nt: TGTGCCAGCAGCTTAGGAGGGTACGAAAAACTGTTTTTT
cdr3_aa: CASSLGGYEKLFF

v_call: TRBV6-1
clone_size: -
d_call: -
j_call: TRBJ1-2
cdr3_nt: TGTGCCAGCAGGCCCCAGGTCCGGAACTATGGCTACACCTTC
cdr3_aa: CASRPQVRNYGYTF

v_call: TRBV7-2
clone_size: -
d_call: -
j_call: TRBJ2-7
cdr3_nt: TGTGCCAGCAGCCCCTGGGGGTACGAGCAGTACTTC
cdr3_aa: CASSPWGYEQYF

v_call: TRBV15
clone_size: -
d_call: -
j_call: TRBJ1-6
cdr3_nt: TGTGCCACCAGCCCGAGAGGACAGATAAATAATTCACCCCTCCACTTT
cdr3_aa: CATSPRGQINNSPLHF

v_call: TRBV30
clone_size: -
d_call: TRBD1
j_call: TRBJ2-5
cdr3_nt: TGTGCCTGGAGTGCGGACAGGGGGTACCAAGAGACCCAGTACTTC
cdr3_aa: CAWSADRGYQETQYF

v_call: TRBV2
clone_size: -
d_call: -
j_call: TRBJ1-2
cdr3_nt: TGTGCCAGCAGTCCAGCCGCGCTCCTTAACTATGGCTACACCTTC
cdr3_aa: CASSPAALLNYGYTF

v_call: TRBV5-8
clone_size: -
d_call: -
j_call: TRBJ1-4
cdr3_nt: TGTGCCAGCAGCCCAGAGCCAGGCACGTCTAATGAAAAACTGTTTTTT
cdr3_aa: CASSPEPGTSNEKLFF

v_call: TRBV7-2
clone_size: -
d_call: -
j_call: TRBJ1-1
cdr3_nt: TGTGCCAGCAGCTCCCAGGGGAACACTGAAGCTTTCTTT
cdr3_aa: CASSSQGNTEAFF

v_call: TRBV4-1
clone_size: -
d_call: -
j_call: TRBJ2-2
cdr3_nt: TGCGCCAGCAGCCAGTCTCTCGGTTGGGGGATCGAGGAGCTGTTTTTT
cdr3_aa: CASSQSLGWGIEELFF

v_call: TRBV6-5
clone_size: once
d_call: TRBD1
j_call: TRBJ2-7
cdr3_nt: TGTGCCAGCAGTCCCGACAGGGGGCTGAACGAGCAGTACTTC
cdr3_aa: CASSPDRGLNEQYF

v_call: TRBV29-1
clone_size: -
d_call: -
j_call: TRBJ2-3
cdr3_nt: TGCAGCGTTGAAGCGGGTATGGGGGCAGATACGCAGTATTTT
cdr3_aa: CSVEAGMGADTQYF

v_call: TRBV7-2
clone_size: -
d_call: -
j_call: TRBJ1-3
cdr3_nt: TGTGCCAGCAGCTCCCCGGACTCCAGGGTTCCTCACTCTGGAAACACCATATATTTT
cdr3_aa: CASSSPDSRVPHSGNTIYF

v_call: TRBV19
clone_size: -
d_call: TRBD1
j_call: TRBJ1-5
cdr3_nt: TGTGCCAGTAGTACCACAGGGGGCGCGGCTCAGCCCCAGCATTTT
cdr3_aa: CASSTTGGAAQPQHF

v_call: TRBV7-9
clone_size: -
d_call: -
j_call: TRBJ2-4
cdr3_nt: TGTGCCAGCAGCTTAGCGGGGAGCAAAAACATTCAGTACTTC
cdr3_aa: CASSLAGSKNIQYF

v_call: TRBV11-3
clone_size: -
d_call: -
j_call: TRBJ2-3
cdr3_nt: TGTGCCAGCAGCTTGGGTAGGAGCACAGATACGCAGTATTTT
cdr3_aa: CASSLGRSTDTQYF

v_call: TRBV7-9
clone_size: -
d_call: -
j_call: TRBJ2-1
cdr3_nt: TGTGCCAGCAGCATTGTATTGTCGGATTCCGAGCAGTTCTTC
cdr3_aa: CASSIVLSDSEQFF

v_call: TRBV9
clone_size: -
d_call: -
j_call: TRBJ2-3
cdr3_nt: TGTGCCAGCAGCGTAGACGGGGCCCATCGTACGCAGTATTTT
cdr3_aa: CASSVDGAHRTQYF

v_call: TRBV15
clone_size: once
d_call: TRBD2
j_call: TRBJ2-7
cdr3_nt: TGTGCCACCAGCGCATCGGAGCTAGCGGGGACCTACGAGCAGTACTTC
cdr3_aa: CATSASELAGTYEQYF

v_call: TRBV28
clone_size: -
d_call: TRBD1
j_call: TRBJ1-4
cdr3_nt: TGTGCCAGCAGTTTACCTCCGTTCGGACAGGGATATCGGGTGTTTTTT
cdr3_aa: CASSLPPFGQGYRVFF

v_call: TRBV7-8
clone_size: once
d_call: -
j_call: TRBJ1-4
cdr3_nt: TGTGCCAGCAGCTTAGAGGCAACTAATGAAAAACTGTTTTTT
cdr3_aa: CASSLEATNEKLFF

v_call: TRBV29-1
clone_size: -
d_call: -
j_call: TRBJ1-3
cdr3_nt: TGCAGCGTTGAGTTTCAACGGGGCCCGAACTCTGGAAACACCATATATTTT
cdr3_aa: CSVEFQRGPNSGNTIYF

v_call: TRBV10-1
clone_size: -
d_call: -
j_call: TRBJ2-3
cdr3_nt: TGCGCCAGCAGTGAGTCGATACTTCGTGGAAATACGCAGTATTTT
cdr3_aa: CASSESILRGNTQYF

v_call: TRBV7-2
clone_size: -
d_call: TRBD1
j_call: TRBJ2-7
cdr3_nt: TGTGCCAGCAGCTCTACCGGGACAGGGTCCTACGAGCAGTACTTC
cdr3_aa: CASSSTGTGSYEQYF

v_call: TRBV11-3
clone_size: -
d_call: -
j_call: TRBJ1-6
cdr3_nt: TGTGCCAGCAGCTCCGGACAACGATCACCCCTCCACTTT
cdr3_aa: CASSSGQRSPLHF